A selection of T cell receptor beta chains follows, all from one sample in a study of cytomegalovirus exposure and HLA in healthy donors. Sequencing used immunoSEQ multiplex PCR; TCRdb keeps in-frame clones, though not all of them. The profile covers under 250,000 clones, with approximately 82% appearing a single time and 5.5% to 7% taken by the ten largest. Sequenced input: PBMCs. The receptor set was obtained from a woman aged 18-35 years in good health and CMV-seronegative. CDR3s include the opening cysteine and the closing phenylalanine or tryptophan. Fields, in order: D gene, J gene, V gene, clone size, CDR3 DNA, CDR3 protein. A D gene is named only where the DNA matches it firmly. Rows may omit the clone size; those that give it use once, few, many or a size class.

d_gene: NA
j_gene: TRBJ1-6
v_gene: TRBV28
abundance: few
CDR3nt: TGTGCCAGCCGGGTGGACCTCAATTCACCCCTCCACTTT
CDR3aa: CASRVDLNSPLHF

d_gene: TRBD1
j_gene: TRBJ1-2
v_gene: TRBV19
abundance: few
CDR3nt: TGTGCCAGTAACGAAGGACAGGACTATGGCTACACCTTC
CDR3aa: CASNEGQDYGYTF

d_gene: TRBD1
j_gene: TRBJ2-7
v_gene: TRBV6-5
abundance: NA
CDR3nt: TGTGCCAGCAGAACCGGGACAGCCTACGAGCAGTACTTC
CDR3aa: CASRTGTAYEQYF

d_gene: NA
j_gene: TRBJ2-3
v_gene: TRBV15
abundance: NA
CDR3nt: TGTGCCACCAGCAGAGAACCGACAGATACGCAGTATTTT
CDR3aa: CATSREPTDTQYF

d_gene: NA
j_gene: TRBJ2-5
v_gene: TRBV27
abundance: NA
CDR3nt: TGTGCCAGCAGTTCTCCCGGGACTCAACAAAAGACCCAGTACTTC
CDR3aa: CASSSPGTQQKTQYF

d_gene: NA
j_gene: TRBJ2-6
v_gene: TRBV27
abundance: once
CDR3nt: TGTGCCAGCAGCCCCAGGGTCCGCCCACCGCGATCTGGGGCCAACGTCCTGACTTTC
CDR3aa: CASSPRVRPPRSGANVLTF

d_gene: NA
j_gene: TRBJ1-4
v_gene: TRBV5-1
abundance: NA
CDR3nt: TGCGCCAGCAGCCCAGGACAGACGTCAACTAATGAAAAACTGTTTTTT
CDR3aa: CASSPGQTSTNEKLFF

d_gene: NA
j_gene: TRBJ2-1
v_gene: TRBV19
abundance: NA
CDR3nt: TGTGCCAGTAGTCTCCCCCGAGAGAGTGGGGGATATGAGCAGTTCTTC
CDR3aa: CASSLPRESGGYEQFF

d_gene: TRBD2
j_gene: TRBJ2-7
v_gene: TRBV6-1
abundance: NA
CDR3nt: TGTGCCAGCAGTGCCCAGGAGACTAGCGGGTCCCGGGAGCAGTACTTC
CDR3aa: CASSAQETSGSREQYF

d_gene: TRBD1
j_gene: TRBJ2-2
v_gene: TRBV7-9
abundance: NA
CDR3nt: TGTGCCAGCAGCTCGGGACAGGGAAACACCGGGGAGCTGTTTTTT
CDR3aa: CASSSGQGNTGELFF

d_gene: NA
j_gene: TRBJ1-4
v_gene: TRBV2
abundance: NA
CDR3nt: TGTGCCAGCACTACAGGGCGAGTGTATGAAAAACTGTTTTTT
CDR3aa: CASTTGRVYEKLFF